This T cell receptor beta chain was identified during a study of T cells in tuberculosis. Study background: PBMC were archived before or within 7 days of starting treatment. Study-wide results and limits: GMM-specific TCRs were nearer to active tuberculosis alpha repertoires, suggesting expansion. Classification accuracy was 87% (AUROC 0.8 to 0.9) with the GMM-specific repertoire.

For this clone: What it recognizes is unknown.

The sample's time point: new active TB diagnosis, blood taken before or within 7 days of starting treatment. Positive smear microscopy and/or M. tuberculosis culture confirmed active disease. Measured with immunoSEQ multiplex PCR; TCRdb has only the in-frame clones, and not every one. The sample contains approximately 34,000 clones, roughly 90% of which appear only once. With 5 bases clipped from V and 4 bases from J, the junction kept 7 bases outside the gene matches. The CDR3 spans 15 residues. Germline CDR1 and CDR2: PRHDT and FYEKMQ (reference sequence). The material was PBMCs, obtained at tuberculosis diagnosis. The sequence came from an adult with tuberculosis. The chain employs TRBV13 and TRBJ2-7; 11 bases align to TRBD2. The CDR3 protein is CASSTGTSGGYEQYV. The CDR3 DNA sequence: TGTGCCAGCAGCACGGGGACTAGCGGAGGATACGAGCAGTACGTC.